The next 7 T cell receptor beta chains were all read from a single sample in a study of identical twins. Each CDR3 protein is one row after TCRdb ran MiXCR on the 5' RACE reads. This table holds approximately 600,000 distinct CDR3 sequences, more than 9% found once. These data were also reused for a study on yellow fever vaccine responses in identical twins.

Sequencing was carried out using PBMCs. The receptors derive from a woman in her late teens or twenties in good health.

The V and J genes are TRBV6-2 or TRBV6-3 and TRBJ2-1; D is uncertain. Germline CDR1 MNHEY, CDR2 SVGEGT. CDR3 length: 12 residues. Trimming removed 10 bases at V and 5 bases at J, with 12 bases between. CDR3 sequence reads: CATASPHNEQFF. The CDR3 DNA reads as TGTGCCACCGCGTCCCCGCACAATGAGCAGTTCTTC.

This clonotype has at least ten counts. This chain connects TRBV29-1 to TRBJ1-1, with 7 nucleotides matching TRBD1. Germline V gene data show CDR1 as SQVTM and CDR2 as ANQGSEA. With 6 bases clipped from V and 0 bases from J, the junction kept 7 bases outside the gene matches. This CDR3 spans 14 amino acids. Here the CDR3 reads CSVGGQAVNTEAFF. The CDR3 DNA reads TGCAGCGTCGGCGGACAGGCCGTGAACACTGAAGCTTTCTTT.

This clonotype showed up many times. The chain joins TRBV21-1 to TRBJ2-1; no DNA check was done on the table's D call, TRBD1. TRBV21-1 is an annotated pseudogene. This CDR3 has 16 amino acids. CDR3 coding DNA: TGTGCCAGCATCCCCCCAGTGGGACAGAGGATACACGAGCAGTTCTTC. Protein product: CASIPPVGQRIHEQFF.

This clonotype was seen a handful of times. J is TRBJ1-4 and V is TRBV7-2, with D tentatively TRBD1 (6 bases). Germline V lookup: CDR1 SGHTA, CDR2 FQGNSA. This CDR3 contains 15 residues. Trimming took 2 bases from V and 8 from J, leaving 15 bases between them. CDR3 region: CASSLFLTQGEKLFF. Here the CDR3 DNA reads TGTGCCAGCAGCTTATTCCTAACCCAGGGGGAAAAACTGTTTTTT.

This clonotype was observed a handful of times. This chain uses TRBV20-1 with TRBJ2-7; no firm D call. Per germline, CDR1 DFQATT and CDR2 SNEGSKA (reference sequence). The CDR3 length is 14 residues. Trimming shortened V by 1 base and J by 2 bases, and 12 bases separated the two germline ends. The CDR3 spells CSARGTESTYEQYF. As DNA, the CDR3 is TGCAGTGCTAGAGGGACGGAGAGCACCTACGAGCAGTACTTC.

The V and J genes are TRBV6-2 or TRBV6-3 and TRBJ1-2, with D uncertain. Germline V gene sequence: CDR1 MNHEY, CDR2 SVGEGT. The CDR3 loop spans 15 amino acids. V was trimmed by 4 bases and J by 4 bases, leaving 16 bases between them. CDR3 sequence: CASSFDGDPSYGYTF. The DNA for the CDR3 is TGTGCCAGCAGTTTTGACGGGGATCCCTCCTATGGCTACACCTTC.

This clonotype was seen repeatedly, ten times or more. V usage is TRBV20-1 and J usage is TRBJ2-5, with TRBD1 identical over 12 bases. Losses at the gene ends were 0 bases for V and 5 bases for J; bases not matched to a gene: 19. CDR1 and CDR2 from the germline V gene are DFQATT and SNEGSKA (reference sequence). CDR3 size: 20 residues. The CDR3 protein is CSARDSVFIFRDRGQETQYF. Written as DNA, the CDR3 is TGCAGTGCTAGAGACTCGGTTTTTATATTCCGGGACAGGGGGCAGGAGACCCAGTACTTC.